This passage covers 4 T cell receptor beta chains from one sample sequenced in a study of blood T cell repertoires in COVID-19. Sequencing was performed with immunoSEQ multiplex PCR; in TCRdb, only in-frame clones are kept and a portion is missing. The sample has under 200,000 clones, more than 85% seen once. Sequences were obtained from peripheral blood. The receptor set was obtained from a man in his fifties with acute or convalescent COVID-19.

The genes are TRBV28 and TRBJ1-2; 8 bases are a match to TRBD1. CDR3 size: 13 residues. Germline V gene sequence: CDR1 MDHEN, CDR2 SYDVKM. J was trimmed by 8 bases and V by 8 bases; bases with no gene match: 10. The CDR3 DNA reads as TGTGCCAGCTGGACAGGGTCGATGCAGGGCTACACCTTC. It yields the protein CASWTGSMQGYTF.

The chain joins TRBV6-6 to TRBJ2-7; weak D call: TRBD2 (7 bases). CDR1 is MNHNY, CDR2 SVGAGI, per germline (reference sequence). V lost 6 bases and J lost 4, with 16 bases in between. The CDR3 totals 14 residues. CDR3 sequence (DNA): TGTGCCAGCAGACTAGCGAGAGGGGGGTACGAGCAGTACTTC. Its translation: CASRLARGGYEQYF.

The CDR3 DNA reads TGCAGCGTTGGTTGGACAGCCTATGGCTACACCTTC. This translates into CSVGWTAYGYTF. The chain recombines TRBV29-1 with TRBJ1-2; D is perhaps TRBD1 (6 bases). The ends were cut back, 4 bases at V and 4 bases at J, with 10 bases in the middle. Germline V gene sequence: CDR1 SQVTM, CDR2 ANQGSEA. This CDR3 is 12 amino acids long.

CDR3 sequence (DNA): TGCGCCAGCAGCGGGACTAGCGGGAGGCTTAGCTCCTACAATGAGCAGTTCTTC. The encoded protein is CASSGTSGRLSSYNEQFF. J is TRBJ2-1 and V is TRBV10-1, with 15 bases lining up with TRBD2. Per the germline V gene, CDR1 is WNHNN and CDR2 is SYGVQD (reference sequence). V was pared by 6 bases and J by 0 bases, with 6 bases of the junction left unmatched. This CDR3 contains 18 residues.